In this sample, the clone carrying this T cell receptor (beta chain) turned up a few times. The source of the sample is a study of blood T cell repertoires in COVID-19. Looking at the study overall: In each case, the material was cDNA or gDNA derived from T cells, B-cell-depleted T cells, or PBMCs.

Trimming shortened V by 0 bases and J by 6 bases, and 11 bases separated the two germline ends. The CDR3 is 14 amino acids. Per germline, CDR1 MGHRA and CDR2 YSYEKL. In the source study's methods: From reference gene primer amplification, estimates of nucleated cell counts were derived. Sequencing was performed with immunoSEQ multiplex PCR; in TCRdb, only in-frame clones are kept and a portion is missing. That table supplies the V and J calls and clone size; D and trimming were determined from the DNA. The data show around 140,000 clones, approximately 81% seen once. The V call is TRBV4-1, the J call TRBJ1-2, with D maybe TRBD1 (5 bases). The specimen sequenced was peripheral blood. The receptor comes from a man in his sixties with acute or convalescent COVID-19. CDR3 loop: CASSQDRGAHGYTF. In nucleotides, the CDR3 is TGCGCCAGCAGCCAAGATCGCGGGGCGCATGGCTACACCTTC.